This passage covers 8 T cell receptor beta chains from one sample sequenced in a study of T cell repertoires in cytomegalovirus infection. One entry per CDR3 protein, called by TCRdb with MiXCR from the reads. Of roughly 990,000 distinct CDR3 sequences in the sample, 30% to 40% were seen once. These TCRs are of unknown antigen specificity. Sample: cultured CD8+ T cells from PBMCs, taken from culture after CMV antigen stimulation. The receptors shown here come from a human donor in good health (CMV status not recorded). Some clones in this sample may be carry-over from other donors' samples.

This rearrangement joins TRBV6-1 to TRBJ2-5; no clear D. Germline V CDR1 and CDR2: MNHNS, SASEGT. The CDR3 contains 16 residues. The V gene lost 0 bases and the J gene lost 2 bases, with 13 bases spanning the gap. CDR3 sequence reads: CASSEAIASIQETQYF. Written as DNA, the CDR3 is TGTGCCAGCAGTGAAGCGATCGCCAGTATACAAGAGACCCAGTACTTC.

This rearrangement joins TRBV29-1 to TRBJ1-2; D might be TRBD1 (6 bases). The CDR3 has 13 amino acids. Trimming left V 5 bases short and J 7 bases short, with 17 bases between. Germline CDR1 SQVTM, CDR2 ANQGSEA. In nucleotides, the CDR3 is TGCAGCGTTCTGACAGGTGCCTCCGGTGGCTACACCTTC. Translated: CSVLTGASGGYTF.

This chain connects TRBV5-6 to TRBJ1-1, with a tentative D call TRBD1 (5 bases). The germline V and J ends were trimmed by 1 base and 5 bases, with 12 bases remaining between them. CDR3 length equals 14 residues. The germline V gene has CDR1 SGHDT and CDR2 YYEEEE. CDR3 DNA sequence: TGTGCCAGCAGCTTGACAGGATTGAGGACTGAAGCTTTCTTT. Its translation: CASSLTGLRTEAFF.

There are many counts of this clonotype. CDR3 sequence reads: CASRRTGAEAFF. DNA of the CDR3: TGTGCCAGCAGACGGACAGGTGCTGAAGCTTTCTTT. The gene calls are TRBV25-1 and TRBJ1-1, with TRBD1 matching over 7 bases. From germline, CDR1 is MGHDK and CDR2 SYGVNS. The CDR3 extends over 12 amino acids. J gave up 6 bases and V 6 bases, and 4 bases lay outside the gene matches.

V gene TRBV7-8 combines with J gene TRBJ2-1; a possible D gene is TRBD2 (6 bases). Germline values: CDR1 SGHVS, CDR2 FQNEAQ. The V and J ends lost 5 bases and 2 bases respectively, with 13 bases between them. CDR3 size: 15 residues. The CDR3 DNA sequence: TGTGCCAGCAGCAAAGAGTGGGGGGCCTACAATGAGCAGTTCTTC. Residues: CASSKEWGAYNEQFF.

The chain employs TRBV25-1 and TRBJ1-2; 7 bases agree with TRBD1. Trimming at V came to 3 bases and at J to 5 bases, leaving 6 bases not matched to a gene. CDR3 size: 14 residues. Per germline, CDR1 MGHDK and CDR2 SYGVNS. CDR3 nucleotides: TGTGCCAGCAGTGATGGGGACAGCTATTATGGCTACACCTTC. This translates into CASSDGDSYYGYTF.

The sample holds one count of this clonotype. Relative to the germline gene, one junction end is altered; a read error may explain this. The V and J genes are TRBV7-6 and TRBJ1-5; 8 positions match TRBD1. Germline V gene lookup returns CDR1 SGHVS and CDR2 FNYEAQ. The CDR3 consists of 15 residues. The CDR3 loop is CVSSSGQDSNQPQHF. DNA for the CDR3: TGTGTCAGCAGCTCGGGACAGGATAGCAATCAGCCCCAGCATTTT.

CDR3 coding DNA: TGTGCCAGCAGCCAAGGGACAGGGGCCTTGAACACTGAAGCTTTCTTT. This sequence encodes CASSQGTGALNTEAFF. V usage is TRBV7-2 and J usage is TRBJ1-1, with 10 bases identical to TRBD1. CDR3 size: 16 residues. V shed 5 bases, J shed 0 bases, and the junction held 6 bases outside the gene matches. The germline CDR1 and CDR2 sequences are SGHTA and FQGNSA.